The 27 T cell receptor beta chains below were found in one sample sequenced in a study of persistence of HIV-infected CD4 T cells. The immunoSEQ assay was version 4, run in survey mode. Sequencing was performed with immunoSEQ multiplex PCR; in TCRdb, only in-frame clones are kept and a portion is missing. Of roughly 34,000 clones in the sample, about four fifths are singletons; the top ten hold just over 0.85%. Antigens of these TCRs are unknown. Lysates of CMV-infected fibroblasts at around 9.9 ug/mL stimulated these cells. CD40L/CD69 double-negative CD45RO-high memory CD4+ T cells were collected. The sample was CD4+ T cells sorted from PBMCs after roughly 19-hour stimulation, taken from a patient who received antiretroviral therapy. The receptors were gathered from an adult man with HIV who was CMV-seropositive.

This rearrangement joins TRBV7-9 to TRBJ2-7; D not resolved. Trimming left V 4 bases short and J 2 bases short, with 12 bases between. CDR1 SEHNR and CDR2 FQNEAQ come from the germline V gene (reference sequence). This CDR3 contains 14 residues. CDR3 residues: CASSYSTLTYEQYF. DNA for the CDR3: TGTGCCAGCAGCTATTCGACACTTACCTACGAGCAGTACTTC.

The chain couples TRBV9 to TRBJ2-1; 13 bases are shared with TRBD2. Germline V gene data show CDR1 as SGDLS and CDR2 as YYNGEE. V shed 4 bases and J 0 bases; nucleotides not matched to a gene: 16. The CDR3 is made up of 21 amino acids. CDR3 DNA: TGTGCCAGCAGCCCTCGCTCGTTGACTAGCGGGGGGAGAGGCTCCTACAATGAGCAGTTCTTC. Amino acid sequence: CASSPRSLTSGGRGSYNEQFF.

The chain couples TRBV5-1 to TRBJ2-5; D unresolved. V lost 1 base and J lost 4, with 14 bases in between. Per the germline V gene, CDR1 is SGHRS and CDR2 is YFSETQ. CDR3 length: 15 residues. The CDR3 reads CASSLRPMSAETQYF. The CDR3 coding sequence is TGCGCCAGCAGCTTGCGACCCATGTCGGCAGAGACCCAGTACTTC.

The chain carries TRBV4-3 and TRBJ1-1; D possibly corresponds to TRBD1 (6 bases). V lost 5 bases to trimming and J lost 8 bases, with 15 bases between them. Germline V gene lookup returns CDR1 LGHNA and CDR2 YSLEER. This CDR3 region has 13 residues. Here the CDR3 reads CASSKGGGLEAFF. CDR3 in DNA: TGCGCCAGCAGCAAAGGAGGGGGATTGGAAGCTTTCTTT.

CDR3 sequence: CASRSGTGYNSPLHF. As DNA, the CDR3 is TGCGCCAGCAGGTCCGGGACAGGGTATAATTCACCCCTCCACTTT. V usage is TRBV5-1 and J usage is TRBJ1-6; TRBD1 agrees at 9 bases. Germline V gene sequence: CDR1 SGHRS, CDR2 YFSETQ. CDR3 length: 15 amino acids. The V segment lost 5 bases and the J segment 4 bases; nucleotides outside the gene matches: 4. The full variable domain, its missing parts supplied by reference TRBV5-1 and TRBJ1-6, is KAGVTQTPRYLIKTRGQQVTLSCSPISGHRSVSWYQQTPGQGLQFLFEYFSETQRNKGNFPGRFSGRQFSNSRSEMNVSTLELGDSALYLCASRSGTGYNSPLHFGNGTRLTVT.

This rearrangement joins TRBV9 to TRBJ1-1, with D unclear. Looked up from germline, CDR1 is SGDLS and CDR2 is YYNGEE. The CDR3 has 14 amino acids. Between the trimmed V and J ends, which lost 0 bases and 3 bases, there was a span of 9 bases. The CDR3, as DNA: TGTGCCAGCAGCGTAGTTGGGCAGTACACTGAAGCTTTCTTT. As protein: CASSVVGQYTEAFF.

This chain links TRBV7-9 with TRBJ1-6; 10 nucleotides match TRBD1. Losses at the gene ends were 4 bases for V and 9 bases for J; bases not matched to a gene: 6. Germline V gene sequence: CDR1 SEHNR, CDR2 FQNEAQ (reference sequence). CDR3 length equals 15 residues. CDR3 protein: CASSSTGGSGSPLHF. CDR3 DNA: TGTGCCAGCAGCTCGACAGGGGGCAGCGGTTCACCCCTCCACTTT.

CDR3 nucleotide sequence: TGTGCCACCAGCAATGACGGCACAACTAATGAAAAACTGTTTTTT. This codes for CATSNDGTTNEKLFF. The V call is TRBV15, the J call TRBJ1-4, with D uncertain. Deletions cut 4 bases from V and 0 bases from J, with 9 bases between. This CDR3 contains 15 residues. The germline V gene encodes CDR1 LNHNV and CDR2 YYDKDF (reference sequence).

The chain carries TRBV4-2 and TRBJ1-6; 9 bases are a match to TRBD1. This CDR3 spans 17 amino acids. With V trimmed by 2 bases and J by 3 bases, 5 bases remained unmatched. Germline V gene data show CDR1 as LGHNA and CDR2 as YNFKEQ. The CDR3 DNA reads as TGTGCCAGCAGCCAAAACACAGGGGGCTACTATAATTCACCCCTCCACTTT. This gives the protein CASSQNTGGYYNSPLHF.

This chain uses TRBV18 with TRBJ2-7, with TRBD1 identical over 11 bases. J was trimmed by 6 bases and V by 0 bases; bases with no gene match: 1. There are 14 residues in the CDR3. Germline CDR1 is KGHSH and CDR2 is LQKENI. The DNA for the CDR3 is TGTGCCAGCTCACCACCGGGACAGGGGGGCGAGCAGTACTTC. This codes for CASSPPGQGGEQYF.

The J gene is TRBJ2-2, the V gene TRBV5-4, with TRBD2 matching 9 bases. Losses at the gene ends were 3 bases for V and 4 bases for J; bases not matched to a gene: 7. Germline V gene lookup returns CDR1 SGHNT and CDR2 YYREEE (reference sequence). The CDR3 contains 16 residues. CDR3 residues: CASSWQAGGPTGELFF. The DNA of the CDR3 is TGTGCCAGCAGCTGGCAGGCGGGGGGGCCCACCGGGGAGCTGTTTTTT.

The chain links TRBV27 to TRBJ2-7; no firm D call. The V end lost 6 bases, the J end lost 0 bases, and 6 bases lay between the germline ends. CDR3 length: 12 amino acids. Germline values: CDR1 MNHEY, CDR2 SMNVEV (reference sequence). The CDR3 loop reads CASSPSSYEQYF. CDR3 DNA sequence: TGTGCCAGCAGCCCCTCCTCCTACGAGCAGTACTTC.

V is TRBV6-5 and J is TRBJ1-1, with D possibly TRBD1 on 6 matching bases. The CDR3 consists of 15 residues. Germline values: CDR1 MNHEY, CDR2 SVGAGI. V was shortened by 4 bases and J by 0 bases, with 12 bases between the two germline ends. The DNA of the CDR3 is TGTGCCAGCAGTTCTGGTCAGGGGATGAACACTGAAGCTTTCTTT. Translation: CASSSGQGMNTEAFF.

This chain connects TRBV18 to TRBJ1-5; D remains ambiguous. Germline V gene sequence: CDR1 KGHSH, CDR2 LQKENI. The CDR3 runs 13 residues. V was cut by 2 bases and J by 6 bases, with 8 bases left in between. The CDR3 protein is CASSPNPRQPQHF. The CDR3 DNA follows: TGTGCCAGCTCACCAAATCCCCGTCAGCCCCAGCATTTT. Complete variable domain (other parts from reference TRBV18 and TRBJ1-5): NAGVMQNPRHLVRRRGQEARLRCSPMKGHSHVYWYRQLPEEGLKFMVYLQKENIIDESGMPKERFSAEFPKEGPSILRIQQVVRGDSAAYFCASSPNPRQPQHFGDGTRLSIL.

This chain joins TRBV7-8 and TRBJ2-1; 9 bases map to TRBD2. J lost 0 bases, V lost 5 bases, and 5 bases had no gene match. Looked up from germline, CDR1 is SGHVS and CDR2 is FQNEAQ. This CDR3 contains 16 residues. The CDR3 sequence: CASSIRGGGSYNEQFF. The CDR3, as DNA: TGTGCCAGCAGCATACGCGGGGGGGGCTCCTACAATGAGCAGTTCTTC.

There are a few counts of this clone. The chain couples TRBV4-1 to TRBJ1-2, with TRBD1 as a possible D gene (5 bases). Trimming shortened V by 0 bases and J by 7 bases, and 21 bases separated the two germline ends. The CDR3 runs 17 residues. Germline V lookup: CDR1 MGHRA, CDR2 YSYEKL. CDR3 protein: CASSQDPGTQLGGGYTF. CDR3 DNA sequence: TGCGCCAGCAGCCAAGACCCGGGGACGCAGCTCGGGGGTGGCTACACCTTC.

The V gene is TRBV5-8, the J gene TRBJ1-3, with a possible D match to TRBD1 (6 bases). The CDR3 runs to 15 residues. CDR1 is SGHTS and CDR2 is YDEGEE in the germline V gene. Trimming cost V 3 bases and J 0 bases, with 10 bases left between them. DNA for the CDR3: TGTGCCAGCAGCTGGACAGAGTACTCTGGAAACACCATATATTTT. Translated, it gives CASSWTEYSGNTIYF.

The rearrangement joins TRBV14 to TRBJ1-3; D perhaps matches TRBD1 (6 bases). Germline V gene sequence: CDR1 SGHDN, CDR2 FVKESK. Trimming cost V 4 bases and J 0 bases, with 7 bases left between them. The CDR3 covers 14 residues. For the CDR3, the DNA is TGTGCCAGCAGCCCGGGACACTCTGGAAACACCATATATTTT. It translates to CASSPGHSGNTIYF.

The chain carries TRBV19 and TRBJ2-1, with D hard to call. Germline V lookup: CDR1 LNHDA, CDR2 SQIVND (reference sequence). Trimming stripped 0 bases from V and 4 bases from J, with 4 bases between. The CDR3 is 13 amino acids. CDR3 sequence: CASSIEGYNEQFF. CDR3 sequence (DNA): TGTGCCAGTAGTATAGAGGGGTACAATGAGCAGTTCTTC.

V gene TRBV7-9 combines with J gene TRBJ1-4; 11 bases align to TRBD1. V was pared by 5 bases and J by 6 bases, with 2 bases of the junction left unmatched. The CDR3 loop spans 14 amino acids. CDR1 SEHNR and CDR2 FQNEAQ come from the germline V gene (reference sequence). CDR3 protein: CASSRTGGHEKLFF. In DNA form, the CDR3 reads TGTGCCAGCAGCCGGACAGGGGGCCATGAAAAACTGTTTTTT.

This CDR3 is CATSGRTGALNTGELFF. The CDR3 DNA follows: TGTGCCACCAGCGGCCGGACAGGGGCCCTGAACACCGGGGAGCTGTTTTTT. This sequence joins TRBV15 and TRBJ2-2; 9 positions agree with TRBD1. The CDR3 runs 17 residues. Germline CDR1 is LNHNV and CDR2 is YYDKDF (reference sequence). V dropped 5 bases and J dropped 1; count of bases not matched to a gene: 8.

This chain joins TRBV7-8 and TRBJ2-7; either TRBD1 or TRBD2 may supply D (6 bases each). The germline V gene has CDR1 SGHVS and CDR2 FQNEAQ. V lost 5 bases to trimming and J lost 4 bases, with 9 bases between them. The length of the CDR3 is 12 residues. The CDR3 loop reads CASSGGGYEQYF. In nucleotides, the CDR3 is TGTGCCAGCAGCGGAGGGGGGTACGAGCAGTACTTC.

A single count supports this clone. The gene calls are TRBV7-6 and TRBJ2-7; D call uncertain. The CDR3 totals 15 residues. V was shortened by 5 bases and J by 1 base, with 15 bases between the two germline ends. Looked up from germline, CDR1 is SGHVS and CDR2 is FNYEAQ. Here the CDR3 reads CASSKGPASSYEQYF. For the CDR3, the DNA is TGTGCCAGCAGCAAAGGGCCCGCTTCGTCCTACGAGCAGTACTTC.

The rearrangement joins TRBV21-1 to TRBJ2-3; the table's D call, TRBD1, has no DNA check behind it. TRBV21-1 counts as a pseudogene. The CDR3 extends over 13 amino acids. The CDR3 bases are TGTGCCAGGAAGGGGGATAACACAGATACGCAGTATTTT. Translation gives CARKGDNTDTQYF.

J is TRBJ2-2 and V is TRBV7-2; 12 nucleotides line up with TRBD2. The V segment lost 2 bases and the J segment 7 bases; nucleotides outside the gene matches: 2. The CDR3 has 15 amino acids. Germline V CDR1 and CDR2: SGHTA, FQGNSA. The CDR3 coding sequence is TGTGCCAGCAGCTTACTAGCGGGGGGGTTCGGGGAGCTGTTTTTT. It is translated as CASSLLAGGFGELFF.

CDR3 coding DNA: TGTGCCAGCAGCCCCGGTGAGGGAGGCGCCGGGGAGCTGTTTTTT. Its translation is CASSPGEGGAGELFF. The rearrangement joins TRBV4-2 to TRBJ2-2; D is possibly TRBD2 (6 bases). CDR3 length equals 15 residues. CDR1 and CDR2 from the germline V gene are LGHNA and YNFKEQ. V dropped 4 bases and J dropped 6 bases, with 15 bases sitting between them.

The J gene is TRBJ1-4, the V gene TRBV15; D is unclear. Deletions cut 0 bases from V and 7 bases from J, with 6 bases between. The germline V gene encodes CDR1 LNHNV and CDR2 YYDKDF (reference sequence). CDR3 length equals 13 residues. The CDR3 nucleotides read TGTGCCACCAGCAGAGATCCCGGTGAAAAACTGTTTTTT. Translated, it gives CATSRDPGEKLFF.